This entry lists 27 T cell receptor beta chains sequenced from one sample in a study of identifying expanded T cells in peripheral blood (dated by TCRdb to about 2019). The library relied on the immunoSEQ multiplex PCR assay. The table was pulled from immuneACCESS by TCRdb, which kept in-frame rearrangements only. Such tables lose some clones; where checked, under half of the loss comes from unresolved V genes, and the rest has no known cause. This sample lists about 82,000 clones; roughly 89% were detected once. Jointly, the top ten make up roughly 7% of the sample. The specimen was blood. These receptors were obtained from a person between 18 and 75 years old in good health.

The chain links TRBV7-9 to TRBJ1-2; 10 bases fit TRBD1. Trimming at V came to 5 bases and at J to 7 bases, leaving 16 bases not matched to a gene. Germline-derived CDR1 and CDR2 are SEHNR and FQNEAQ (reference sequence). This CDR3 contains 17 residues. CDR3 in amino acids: CASSPTGTGAIVTGYTF. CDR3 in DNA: TGTGCCAGCAGCCCAACCGGGACAGGGGCGATCGTTACTGGCTACACCTTC.

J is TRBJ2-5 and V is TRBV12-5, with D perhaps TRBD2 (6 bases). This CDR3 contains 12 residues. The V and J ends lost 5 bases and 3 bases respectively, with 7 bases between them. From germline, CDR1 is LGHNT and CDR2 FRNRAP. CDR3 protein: CASGREEETQYF. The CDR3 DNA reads TGTGCTAGTGGTAGGGAGGAAGAGACCCAGTACTTC. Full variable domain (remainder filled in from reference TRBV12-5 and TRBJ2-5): DARVTQTPRHKVTEMGQEVTMRCQPILGHNTVFWYRQTMMQGLELLAYFRNRAPLDDSGMPKDRFSAEMPDATLATLKIQPSEPRDSAVYFCASGREEETQYFGPGTRLLVL.

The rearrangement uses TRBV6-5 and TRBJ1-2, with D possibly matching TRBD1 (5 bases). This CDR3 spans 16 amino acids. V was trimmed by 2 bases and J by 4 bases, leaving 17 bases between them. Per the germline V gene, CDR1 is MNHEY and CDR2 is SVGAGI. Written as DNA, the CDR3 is TGTGCCAGCAGTTACGGGGGACGGACTGGCGGCTATGGCTACACCTTC. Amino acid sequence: CASSYGGRTGGYGYTF.

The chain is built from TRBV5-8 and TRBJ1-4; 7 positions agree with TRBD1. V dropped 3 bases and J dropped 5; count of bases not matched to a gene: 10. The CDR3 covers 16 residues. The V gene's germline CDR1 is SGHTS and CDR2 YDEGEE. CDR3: CASSSTRQGGNEKLFF. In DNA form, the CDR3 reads TGTGCCAGCAGCTCGACCCGACAGGGCGGGAATGAAAAACTGTTTTTT.

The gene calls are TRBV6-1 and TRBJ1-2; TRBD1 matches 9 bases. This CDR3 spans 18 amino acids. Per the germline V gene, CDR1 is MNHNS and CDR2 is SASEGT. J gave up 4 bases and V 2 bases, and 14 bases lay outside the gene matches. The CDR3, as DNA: TGTGCCAGCAGTGAAAGGGTACAGGGGGTGGGACAGGGCTATGGCTACACCTTC. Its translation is CASSERVQGVGQGYGYTF.

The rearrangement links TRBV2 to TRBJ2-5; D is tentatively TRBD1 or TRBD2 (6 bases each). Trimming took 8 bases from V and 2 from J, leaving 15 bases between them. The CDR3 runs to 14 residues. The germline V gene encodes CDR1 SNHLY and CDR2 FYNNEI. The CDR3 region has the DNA TGTGCCAGCTCCCTAGGGGGGAGGCAAGAGACCCAGTACTTC. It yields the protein CASSLGGRQETQYF. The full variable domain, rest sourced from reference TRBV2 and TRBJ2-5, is EPEVTQTPSHQVTQMGQEVILRCVPISNHLYFYWYRQILGQKVEFLVSFYNNEISEKSEIFDDQFSVERPDGSNFTLKIRSTKLEDSAMYFCASSLGGRQETQYFGPGTRLLVL.

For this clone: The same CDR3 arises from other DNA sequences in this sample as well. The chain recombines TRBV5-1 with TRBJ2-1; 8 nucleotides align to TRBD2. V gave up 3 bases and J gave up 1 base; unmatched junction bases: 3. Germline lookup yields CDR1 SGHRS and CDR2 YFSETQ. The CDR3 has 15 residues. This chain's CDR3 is CASSSSGSSYNEQFF. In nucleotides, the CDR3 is TGCGCCAGCAGCTCGAGCGGGAGTTCCTACAATGAGCAGTTCTTC.

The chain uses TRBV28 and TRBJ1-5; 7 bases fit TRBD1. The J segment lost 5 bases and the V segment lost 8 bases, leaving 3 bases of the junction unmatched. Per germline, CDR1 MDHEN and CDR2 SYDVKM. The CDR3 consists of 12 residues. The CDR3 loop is CASGTADQPQHF. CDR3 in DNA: TGTGCCAGCGGGACAGCGGATCAGCCCCAGCATTTT.

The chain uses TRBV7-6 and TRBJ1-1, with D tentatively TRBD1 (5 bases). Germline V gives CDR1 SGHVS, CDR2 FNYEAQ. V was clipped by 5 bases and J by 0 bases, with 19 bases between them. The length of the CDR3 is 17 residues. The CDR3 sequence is CASSPTAGRLVNTEAFF. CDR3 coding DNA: TGTGCCAGCAGCCCAACGGCAGGGAGGCTGGTGAACACTGAAGCTTTCTTT. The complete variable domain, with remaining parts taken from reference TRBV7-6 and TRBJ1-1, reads GAGVSQSPRYKVTKRGQDVALRCDPISGHVSLYWYRQALGQGPEFLTYFNYEAQQDKSGLPNDRFSAERPEGSISTLTIQRTEQRDSAMYRCASSPTAGRLVNTEAFFGQGTRLTVV.

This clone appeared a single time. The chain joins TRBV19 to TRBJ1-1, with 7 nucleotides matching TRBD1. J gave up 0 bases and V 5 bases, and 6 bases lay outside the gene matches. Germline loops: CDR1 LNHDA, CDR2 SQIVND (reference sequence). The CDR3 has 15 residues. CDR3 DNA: TGTGCCAGTAGTTCAGGACAGGTCATGAACACTGAAGCTTTCTTT. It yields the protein CASSSGQVMNTEAFF.

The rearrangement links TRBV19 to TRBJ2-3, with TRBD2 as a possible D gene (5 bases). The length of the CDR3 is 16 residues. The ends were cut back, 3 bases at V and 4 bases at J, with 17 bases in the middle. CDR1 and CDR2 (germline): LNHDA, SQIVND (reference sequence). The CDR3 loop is CASSMSDLAGADTQYF. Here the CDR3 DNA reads TGTGCCAGTAGTATGTCGGACTTAGCTGGCGCAGATACGCAGTATTTT.

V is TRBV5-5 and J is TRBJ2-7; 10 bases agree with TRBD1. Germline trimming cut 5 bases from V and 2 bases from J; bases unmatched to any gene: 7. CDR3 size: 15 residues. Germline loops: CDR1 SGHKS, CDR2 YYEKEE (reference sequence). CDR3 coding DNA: TGTGCCAGCAGGTTGACCGGGACAGGGGCCTACGAGCAGTACTTC. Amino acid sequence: CASRLTGTGAYEQYF.

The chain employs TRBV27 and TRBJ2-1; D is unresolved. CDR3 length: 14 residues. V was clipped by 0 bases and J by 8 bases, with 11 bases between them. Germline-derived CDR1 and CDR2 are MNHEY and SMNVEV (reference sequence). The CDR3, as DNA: TGTGCCAGCAGTTTATCTCAGCAGAACCATGAGCAGTTCTTC. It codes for CASSLSQQNHEQFF.

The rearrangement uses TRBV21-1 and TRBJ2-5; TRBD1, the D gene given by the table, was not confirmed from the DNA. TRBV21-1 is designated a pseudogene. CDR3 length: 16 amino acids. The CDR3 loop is CASSKDWGRNRATQYF. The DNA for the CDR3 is TGTGCCAGCAGCAAGGATTGGGGGCGCAATCGGGCGACCCAGTACTTC.

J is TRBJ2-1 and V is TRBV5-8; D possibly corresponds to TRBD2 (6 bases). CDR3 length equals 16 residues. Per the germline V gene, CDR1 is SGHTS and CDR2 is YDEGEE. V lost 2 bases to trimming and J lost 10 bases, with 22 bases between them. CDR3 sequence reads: CASSFRRTLYRGEQFF. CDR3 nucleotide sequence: TGTGCCAGCAGCTTTCGGAGGACTCTTTACCGGGGGGAGCAGTTCTTC. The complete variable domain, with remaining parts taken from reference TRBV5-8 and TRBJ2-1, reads EAGVTQSPTHLIKTRGQQATLRCSPISGHTSVYWYQQALGLGLQFLLWYDEGEERNRGNFPPRFSGRQFPNYSSELNVNALELEDSALYLCASSFRRTLYRGEQFFGPGTRLTVL.

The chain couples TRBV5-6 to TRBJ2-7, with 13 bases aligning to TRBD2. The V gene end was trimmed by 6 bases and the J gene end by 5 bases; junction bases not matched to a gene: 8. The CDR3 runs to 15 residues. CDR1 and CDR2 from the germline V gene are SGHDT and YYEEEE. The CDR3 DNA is TGTGCCAGCACCCGGACTAGCGGGAGTATCCACGAGCAGTACTTC. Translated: CASTRTSGSIHEQYF.

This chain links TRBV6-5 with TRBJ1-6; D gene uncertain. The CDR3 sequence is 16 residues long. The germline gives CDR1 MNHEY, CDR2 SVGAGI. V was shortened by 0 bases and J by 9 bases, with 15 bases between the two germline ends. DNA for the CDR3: TGTGCCAGCAGTTACTCGGATGGTTTTAAGGGTTCACCCCTCCACTTT. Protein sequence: CASSYSDGFKGSPLHF.

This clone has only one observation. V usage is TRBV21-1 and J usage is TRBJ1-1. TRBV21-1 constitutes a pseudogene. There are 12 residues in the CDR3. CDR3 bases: TGTGCCACCCCCCACCCGGCCACTGAAGCTTTCTTT. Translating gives CATPHPATEAFF.

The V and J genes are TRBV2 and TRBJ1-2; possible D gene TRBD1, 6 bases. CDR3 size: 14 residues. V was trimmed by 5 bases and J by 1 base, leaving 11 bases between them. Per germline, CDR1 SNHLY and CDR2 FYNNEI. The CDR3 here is CASSNHRVNYGYTF. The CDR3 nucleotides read TGTGCCAGCAGTAATCACAGGGTTAACTATGGCTACACCTTC.

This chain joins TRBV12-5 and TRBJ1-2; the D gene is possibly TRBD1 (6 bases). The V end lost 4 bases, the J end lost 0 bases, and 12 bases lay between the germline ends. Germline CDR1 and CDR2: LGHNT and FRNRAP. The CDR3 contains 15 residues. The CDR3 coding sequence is TGTGCTAGTGGTTCGGGGGGGCCCCCTAACTATGGCTACACCTTC. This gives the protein CASGSGGPPNYGYTF.

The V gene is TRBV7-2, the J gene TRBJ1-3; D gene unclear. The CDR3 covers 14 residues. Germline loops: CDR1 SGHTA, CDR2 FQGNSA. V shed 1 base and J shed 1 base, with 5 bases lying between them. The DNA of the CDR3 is TGTGCCAGCAGCTTAGTTCTTTCTGGAAACACCATATATTTT. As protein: CASSLVLSGNTIYF.

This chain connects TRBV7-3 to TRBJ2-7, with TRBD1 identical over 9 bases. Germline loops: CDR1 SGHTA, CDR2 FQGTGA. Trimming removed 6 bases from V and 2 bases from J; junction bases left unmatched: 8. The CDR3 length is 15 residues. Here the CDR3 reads CASSRSGTGPYEQYF. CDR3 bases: TGTGCCAGCAGTCGATCCGGGACAGGGCCCTACGAGCAGTACTTC.

DNA of the CDR3: TGTGCCAGCAGCTCAAGACAGGGGAGCACCGGGGAGCTGTTTTTT. Its translation: CASSSRQGSTGELFF. The rearrangement joins TRBV13 to TRBJ2-2; 8 bases are a match to TRBD1. The trim removed 4 bases at V and 4 bases at J, leaving 5 bases unmatched. This CDR3 has 15 amino acids. Germline-derived CDR1 and CDR2 are PRHDT and FYEKMQ (reference sequence). Combining the CDR3 with reference TRBV13 and TRBJ2-2 gives the whole variable domain AAGVIQSPRHLIKEKRETATLKCYPIPRHDTVYWYQQGPGQDPQFLISFYEKMQSDKGSIPDRFSAQQFSDYHSELNMSSLELGDSALYFCASSSRQGSTGELFFGEGSRLTVL.

CDR3 bases: TGCGGGTCACCGGGGAACACTGAAGCTTTCTTT. Its protein is CGSPGNTEAFF. The chain employs TRBV20-1 and TRBJ1-1; D unresolved. The CDR3 consists of 11 residues. Germline loops: CDR1 DFQATT, CDR2 SNEGSKA (reference sequence).

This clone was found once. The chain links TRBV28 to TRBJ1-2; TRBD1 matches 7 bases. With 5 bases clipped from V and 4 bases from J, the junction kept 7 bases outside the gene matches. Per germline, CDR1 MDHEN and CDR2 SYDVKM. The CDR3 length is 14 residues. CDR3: CASSPPTGIYGYTF. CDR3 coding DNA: TGTGCCAGCAGTCCCCCGACAGGGATCTATGGCTACACCTTC.

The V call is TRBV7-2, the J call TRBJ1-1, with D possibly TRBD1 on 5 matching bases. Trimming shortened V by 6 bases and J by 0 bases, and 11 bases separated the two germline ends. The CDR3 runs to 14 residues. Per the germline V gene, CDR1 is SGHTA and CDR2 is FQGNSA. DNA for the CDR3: TGTGCCAGCAGAGCCGGGACGGTGAACACTGAAGCTTTCTTT. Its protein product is CASRAGTVNTEAFF.

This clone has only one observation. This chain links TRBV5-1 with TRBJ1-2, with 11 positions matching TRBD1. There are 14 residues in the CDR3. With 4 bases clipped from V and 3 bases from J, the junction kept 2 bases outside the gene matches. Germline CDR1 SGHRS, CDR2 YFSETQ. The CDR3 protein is CASSRTGGDYGYTF. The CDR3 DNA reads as TGCGCCAGCAGCAGGACAGGGGGCGACTATGGCTACACCTTC. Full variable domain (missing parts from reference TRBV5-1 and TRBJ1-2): KAGVTQTPRYLIKTRGQQVTLSCSPISGHRSVSWYQQTPGQGLQFLFEYFSETQRNKGNFPGRFSGRQFSNSRSEMNVSTLELGDSALYLCASSRTGGDYGYTFGSGTRLTVV.